Listed below are T cell receptor beta chains from one sample, sequenced in a study of cytomegalovirus exposure and HLA in healthy donors. Sequencing used immunoSEQ multiplex PCR; TCRdb keeps in-frame clones, though not all of them. The table shows around 150,000 clones, with about 75% occurring only once. Sequenced input: PBMCs. These receptors were obtained from a woman aged 45-60 years in good health and CMV-seropositive. The CDR3 runs from the conserved cysteine through the conserved F or W. D genes are given only for firm matches. Expanded clones are given a class, and other clones once, few, many or no size at all.

V: TRBV2; D: TRBD1; size: NA; J: TRBJ2-2; DNA: TGTGCCAGCTCCACCGGGACAGGGGGCTTCGGGGAGCTGTTTTTT; CDR3: CASSTGTGGFGELFF
V: TRBV7-9; D: NA; size: NA; J: TRBJ2-3; DNA: TGTGCCAGCAGTCGACTAGAGGATACGCAGTATTTT; CDR3: CASSRLEDTQYF
V: TRBV28; D: NA; size: NA; J: TRBJ1-6; DNA: TGTGCCAGCAGCCAACTACCCAATTCACCCCTCCACTTT; CDR3: CASSQLPNSPLHF
V: TRBV5-3; D: TRBD1; size: NA; J: TRBJ1-2; DNA: TGTGCCAGAAGCTTGAAGGGGGCAGGGAACTATGGCTACACCTTC; CDR3: CARSLKGAGNYGYTF
V: TRBV10-2; D: TRBD1; size: NA; J: TRBJ2-7; DNA: TGCGCCAGCAGGGGGGGGACAGGGGTCCCTAACGAGCAGTACTTC; CDR3: CASRGGTGVPNEQYF
V: TRBV4-2; D: TRBD2; size: NA; J: TRBJ2-1; DNA: TGTGCCAGCAGCCAAATACTAGAGCGGGGGGCCTACAATGAGCAGTTCTTC; CDR3: CASSQILERGAYNEQFF
V: TRBV18; D: TRBD1; size: few; J: TRBJ1-6; DNA: TGTGCCAGCTCCCCGGGACAGGTGGATAATTCACCCCTCCACTTT; CDR3: CASSPGQVDNSPLHF
V: TRBV25-1; D: NA; size: NA; J: TRBJ2-3; DNA: TGTGCCAGCGTAGCTTTTGGCACAGATACGCAGTATTTT; CDR3: CASVAFGTDTQYF
V: TRBV13; D: TRBD2; size: NA; J: TRBJ2-1; DNA: TGTGCCAGCAGCCTGTATAGCGGGAGAACACGTACGGATGAGCAGTTCTTC; CDR3: CASSLYSGRTRTDEQFF
V: TRBV7-2; D: NA; size: NA; J: TRBJ2-5; DNA: TGTGCCAGCAGCTTGTTGGGGGGGGGCCGGGAGACCCAGTACTTC; CDR3: CASSLLGGGRETQYF
V: TRBV4-1; D: NA; size: NA; J: TRBJ2-7; DNA: TGCGCCAGCAGCCAAGATGGAAGTAGGAGGGGTAGGTACGAGCAGTACTTC; CDR3: CASSQDGSRRGRYEQYF
V: TRBV29-1; D: NA; size: NA; J: TRBJ1-2; DNA: TGCAGCGTTGCCCCCATGACGAGCGCAAGAATCTATGGCTACACCTTC; CDR3: CSVAPMTSARIYGYTF
V: TRBV5-6; D: TRBD1; size: NA; J: TRBJ2-7; DNA: TGTGCCAGCAGCGATGGGACAGGTGGCACCTACGAGCAGTACTTC; CDR3: CASSDGTGGTYEQYF
V: TRBV5-1; D: TRBD1; size: NA; J: TRBJ1-4; DNA: TGCGCCAGCAGCTTTACAGGGGGCGCTGGTAATGAAAAACTGTTTTTT; CDR3: CASSFTGGAGNEKLFF
V: TRBV7-9; D: NA; size: NA; J: TRBJ2-2; DNA: TGTGCCAGCAGCTTTCAGAGGTCCGGGGAGCTGTTTTTT; CDR3: CASSFQRSGELFF
V: TRBV20-1; D: NA; size: once; J: TRBJ2-7; DNA: TGCAGTCCCCCCCTTACAGGTAGACCTCTCTTC; CDR3: CSPPLTGRPLF
V: TRBV7-9; D: NA; size: NA; J: TRBJ1-5; DNA: TGTGCCAGCAGCCCCGGTTCCCACGGTTCATGGCCCCAGCATTTT; CDR3: CASSPGSHGSWPQHF
V: TRBV9; D: TRBD1; size: NA; J: TRBJ1-1; DNA: TGTGCCAGCAGCGTAGCCGAATCACCGGCGATAGGACAGGGGTACACTGAAGCTTTCTTT; CDR3: CASSVAESPAIGQGYTEAFF
V: TRBV28; D: NA; size: NA; J: TRBJ2-1; DNA: TGTGCCAGCAGTTTGTTAGCACTTTATCAGTTCTTC; CDR3: CASSLLALYQFF
V: TRBV29-1; D: NA; size: NA; J: TRBJ1-1; DNA: TGCAGCGTAAAAGGGGCCGGGAACACTGAAGCTTTCTTT; CDR3: CSVKGAGNTEAFF
V: TRBV11-2; D: TRBD1; size: few; J: TRBJ2-7; DNA: TGTGCCAGCAGCTCCCCCCGCAGGGACAGGGTATTCTCCTACGAGCAGTACTTC; CDR3: CASSSPRRDRVFSYEQYF
V: TRBV4-1; D: TRBD1; size: NA; J: TRBJ1-1; DNA: TGCGCCAGCAGGGCGACAGGGAAGCTGAACACTGAAGCTTTCTTT; CDR3: CASRATGKLNTEAFF
V: TRBV9; D: TRBD1; size: NA; J: TRBJ2-7; DNA: TGTGCCAGCAGCTCCAGCTCCGGGACAGGGTCCTACGAGCAGTACTTC; CDR3: CASSSSSGTGSYEQYF
V: TRBV9; D: TRBD1; size: NA; J: TRBJ2-5; DNA: TGTGCCAGCAGCGTCGCAGGGACAGGGGGAGAGACCCAGTACTTC; CDR3: CASSVAGTGGETQYF
V: TRBV10-3; D: TRBD1; size: NA; J: TRBJ1-2; DNA: TGTGCCATTTCCGACAGGGGGCCTGGCTACACCTTC; CDR3: CAISDRGPGYTF
V: TRBV28; D: TRBD2; size: NA; J: TRBJ2-3; DNA: TGTGCCAGCAGTACCCCCCGGCGGGAGAGCACAGATACGCAGTATTTT; CDR3: CASSTPRRESTDTQYF
V: TRBV10-2; D: TRBD2; size: NA; J: TRBJ2-3; DNA: TGCGCCAGCAGTGAGCCAGCGGGAGAGGCAGATACGCAGTATTTT; CDR3: CASSEPAGEADTQYF
V: TRBV19; D: NA; size: NA; J: TRBJ1-1; DNA: TGTGCCAGTAGTATAGCGGCGGTCCCGAACACTGAAGCTTTCTTT; CDR3: CASSIAAVPNTEAFF
V: TRBV10-2; D: NA; size: once; J: TRBJ1-5; DNA: TGCGCCAGCAGTGAGTGGTCCCAGGGCCCCAAAAATCAGCCCCAGCATTTT; CDR3: CASSEWSQGPKNQPQHF
V: TRBV9; D: NA; size: once; J: TRBJ1-6; DNA: TGTGCCAGCAGCCATCCCGGGGGTTGGCGGAATAATTCACCCCTCCACTTT; CDR3: CASSHPGGWRNNSPLHF
V: TRBV2; D: TRBD2; size: few; J: TRBJ2-5; DNA: TGTGCCAGCAGTGAAACTAGCGGGAGGGCATGGGAGACCCAGTACTTC; CDR3: CASSETSGRAWETQYF
V: TRBV10-3; D: TRBD1; size: NA; J: TRBJ2-7; DNA: TGTGCCATCAGTGAGGAAGGGACAGGGGGCGAGCAGTACTTC; CDR3: CAISEEGTGGEQYF
V: TRBV7-6; D: NA; size: NA; J: TRBJ2-2; DNA: TGTGCCAGCAGCTTAACTTTGGGCAACACCGGGGAGCTGTTTTTT; CDR3: CASSLTLGNTGELFF
V: TRBV6-1; D: NA; size: NA; J: TRBJ1-5; DNA: TGTGCCAGCAGTGAAGGGGTCTACCAGGTTAGCAATCAGCCCCAGCATTTT; CDR3: CASSEGVYQVSNQPQHF
V: TRBV5-4; D: NA; size: NA; J: TRBJ1-1; DNA: TGTGCCAGCAGCTTGCGGGGGGGGATAATAGGGACTGAAGCTTTCTTT; CDR3: CASSLRGGIIGTEAFF
V: TRBV19; D: TRBD2; size: once; J: TRBJ2-2; DNA: TGTGCCAGTAGACTCCCCTCCCGAAGCGGGGTACGCGGGAGAACGGCCGGGGAGCTGTTTTTT; CDR3: CASRLPSRSGVRGRTAGELFF
V: TRBV1; D: NA; size: NA; J: TRBJ2-3; DNA: TGCACCAGCAGCCAGGTTATTCGAGCGGGGAACACAGATACGCAGTATTTT; CDR3: CTSSQVIRAGNTDTQYF
V: TRBV30; D: NA; size: NA; J: TRBJ2-4; DNA: TGTGCCTGGAGCGCTGACAGCCACAAAAACATTCAGTACTTC; CDR3: CAWSADSHKNIQYF
V: TRBV6-5; D: NA; size: NA; J: TRBJ1-2; DNA: TGTGCCAGCAGCACTCTGCAGGAATATGGCTACACCTTC; CDR3: CASSTLQEYGYTF
V: TRBV5-1; D: NA; size: NA; J: TRBJ2-3; DNA: TGCGCCAGTCAAGGGGAAAGCACAGATACGCAGTATTTT; CDR3: CASQGESTDTQYF
V: TRBV7-9; D: TRBD1; size: few; J: TRBJ1-4; DNA: TGTGCCAGCAGCCCGACATACCCGGGACAGGGGTATGAAAAACTGTTTTTT; CDR3: CASSPTYPGQGYEKLFF
V: TRBV29-1; D: NA; size: NA; J: TRBJ2-3; DNA: TGCAGCCTACGGCAGGCCACGAGCACAGATACGCAGTATTTT; CDR3: CSLRQATSTDTQYF
V: TRBV11-2; D: NA; size: NA; J: TRBJ1-1; DNA: TGTGCCAGCAGCTTAGATGGGAGGGTTACTGAAGCTTTCTTT; CDR3: CASSLDGRVTEAFF
V: TRBV28; D: TRBD2; size: NA; J: TRBJ2-7; DNA: TGTGCCAGCAGTTCGGGACTAGGCTACGAGCAGTACTTC; CDR3: CASSSGLGYEQYF
V: TRBV7-2; D: NA; size: NA; J: TRBJ2-7; DNA: TGTGCCAGCAGCTTAGTTCCAGGGTACGAGCAGTACTTC; CDR3: CASSLVPGYEQYF
V: TRBV27; D: TRBD1; size: few; J: TRBJ2-7; DNA: TGTGCCAGCAGGGATGGGACAGGGGGTTGGGAGCAGTACTTC; CDR3: CASRDGTGGWEQYF
V: TRBV15; D: TRBD1; size: NA; J: TRBJ2-7; DNA: TGTGCCACCAGCAGGCCGGGACAGGGGATCTACGAGCAGTACTTC; CDR3: CATSRPGQGIYEQYF
V: TRBV6-1; D: NA; size: few; J: TRBJ2-3; DNA: TGTGCCAGCAAACCAGAGGGACTTATCACAGATACGCAGTATTTT; CDR3: CASKPEGLITDTQYF
V: TRBV5-4; D: TRBD1; size: NA; J: TRBJ2-7; DNA: TGTGCCAGCAGCCCTACAGGGACAGGTGCTGTATACGAGCAGTACTTC; CDR3: CASSPTGTGAVYEQYF
V: TRBV27; D: TRBD1; size: NA; J: TRBJ2-5; DNA: TGTGCCAGCAGTTTATTGGGACAGGCAGATGGGACCCAGTACTTC; CDR3: CASSLLGQADGTQYF
V: TRBV7-9; D: NA; size: NA; J: TRBJ1-1; DNA: TGTGCCAGCAGCGTAGGACACGTGAACACTGAAGCTTTCTTT; CDR3: CASSVGHVNTEAFF
V: TRBV5-6; D: NA; size: NA; J: TRBJ1-2; DNA: TGTGCCAGCAGCCCCCCAGGGCTCTATGGCTACACCTTC; CDR3: CASSPPGLYGYTF
V: TRBV29-1; D: TRBD2; size: NA; J: TRBJ2-3; DNA: TGCAGCGTTGCCGGGACTAGCGGCAACACAGATACGCAGTATTTT; CDR3: CSVAGTSGNTDTQYF
V: TRBV7-2; D: NA; size: once; J: TRBJ2-1; DNA: TGTGCCAGCAGCTTAGTTCATAGGCCTAGCTCCTACAATGAGCAGTTCTTC; CDR3: CASSLVHRPSSYNEQFF
V: TRBV10-1; D: TRBD2; size: NA; J: TRBJ2-7; DNA: TGCGCCAGCATTTTCGGTGGTGATGGGCGGGGACTAGCGGGAGTGGAGCAGTACTTC; CDR3: CASIFGGDGRGLAGVEQYF